This T cell receptor beta chain was obtained from a study of spatial heterogeneity in lung cancer. Study-wide background: Detected beta-chain sequences consistently exceeded alpha-chain sequences.

Every TCR cDNA molecule bore a unique molecular identifier. TCRdb processed the 5' RACE reads anew with MiXCR; each CDR3 protein has one entry. In the table there are some 37,000 distinct CDR3 sequences, 5.2% of which are singletons. Time point meaning: sample taken at primary tumor resection. Sequencing covered unsorted whole RNA taken from tumor, nontumor lung or frozen PBMC. The donors, about 78 patients with untreated early-stage non-small cell lung cancer, provided the samples. The CDR3 spans 13 residues. J gave up 3 bases and V 6 bases, and 1 base lay outside the gene matches. Germline values: CDR1 SQVTM, CDR2 ANQGSEA.

The sample here was PBMCs, taken at surgery. V gene TRBV29-1 combines with J gene TRBJ2-1, with 11 nucleotides matching TRBD1. The origin of this receptor is a female donor with early-stage non-small cell lung cancer. CDR3 region: CSVGQGGYNEQFF. CDR3 DNA sequence: TGCAGCGTGGGACAGGGGGGCTACAATGAGCAGTTCTTC.